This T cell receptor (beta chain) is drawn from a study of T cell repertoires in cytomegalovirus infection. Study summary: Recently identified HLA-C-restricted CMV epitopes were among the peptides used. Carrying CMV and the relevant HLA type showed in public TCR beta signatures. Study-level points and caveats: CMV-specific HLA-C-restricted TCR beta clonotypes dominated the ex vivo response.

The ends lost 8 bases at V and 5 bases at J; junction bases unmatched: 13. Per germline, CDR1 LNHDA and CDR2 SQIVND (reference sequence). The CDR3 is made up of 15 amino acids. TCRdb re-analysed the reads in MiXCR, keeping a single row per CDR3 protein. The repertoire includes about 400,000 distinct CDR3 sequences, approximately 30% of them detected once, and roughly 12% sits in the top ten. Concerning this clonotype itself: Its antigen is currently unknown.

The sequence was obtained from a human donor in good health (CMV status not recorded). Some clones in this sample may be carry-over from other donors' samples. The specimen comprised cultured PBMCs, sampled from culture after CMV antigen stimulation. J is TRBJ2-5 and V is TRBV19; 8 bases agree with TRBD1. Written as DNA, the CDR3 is TGTGCCAGTTCACAGGGACAGGTTGTGGTCGAGACCCAGTACTTC. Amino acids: CASSQGQVVVETQYF.